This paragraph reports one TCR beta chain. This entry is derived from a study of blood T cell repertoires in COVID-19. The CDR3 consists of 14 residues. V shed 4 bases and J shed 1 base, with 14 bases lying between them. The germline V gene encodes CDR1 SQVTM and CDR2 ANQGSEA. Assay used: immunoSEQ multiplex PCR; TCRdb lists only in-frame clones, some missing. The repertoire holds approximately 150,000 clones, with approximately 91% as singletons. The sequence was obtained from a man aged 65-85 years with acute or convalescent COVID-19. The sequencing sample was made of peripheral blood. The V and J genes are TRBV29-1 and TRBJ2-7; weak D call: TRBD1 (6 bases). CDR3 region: CSVATGRSSYEQYF. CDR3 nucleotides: TGCAGCGTTGCGACAGGTCGGTCTTCCTACGAGCAGTACTTC.